Below are 23 T cell receptor beta chains sequenced from a single sample in a study of shared clonotypes between healthy human individuals. TCRdb keeps only in-frame clones here, not all; method: immunoSEQ multiplex PCR. The table lists roughly 1,500,000 clones, 98% of them singletons. Sequencing used naive CD4+ T cells sorted from blood. The sample's subset: CD45RA+ positively selected. Every receptor here comes from a man under 40 in good health.

The chain uses TRBV27 and TRBJ1-1, with D perhaps matching TRBD1 (5 bases). The CDR3 is 13 amino acids. Per the germline V gene, CDR1 is MNHEY and CDR2 is SMNVEV (reference sequence). Deletions cut 3 bases from V and 3 bases from J, with 8 bases between. This CDR3 reads CASSFFRDTEAFF. The CDR3 region has the DNA TGTGCCAGCAGTTTTTTCAGGGACACTGAAGCTTTCTTT.

The chain recombines TRBV5-4 with TRBJ1-2; 7 nucleotides line up with TRBD1. The junction had 16 bases not matched to a gene; V was cut back by 3 bases and J by 2 bases. From germline, CDR1 is SGHNT and CDR2 YYREEE (reference sequence). The CDR3 sequence is 18 residues long. CDR3 nucleotides: TGTGCCAGCAGCTCGATATGGGGGACAGCCGAGAGGAACTATGGCTACACCTTC. Amino acid sequence: CASSSIWGTAERNYGYTF. Full variable domain (remainder filled in from reference TRBV5-4 and TRBJ1-2): ETGVTQSPTHLIKTRGQQVTLRCSSQSGHNTVSWYQQALGQGPQFIFQYYREEENGRGNFPPRFSGLQFPNYSSELNVNALELDDSALYLCASSSIWGTAERNYGYTFGSGTRLTVV.

V and J are TRBV28 and TRBJ2-1; D may correspond to TRBD1 or TRBD2 (5 bases each). V was shortened by 8 bases and J by 3 bases, with 20 bases between the two germline ends. Per germline, CDR1 MDHEN and CDR2 SYDVKM. The CDR3 runs to 16 residues. The CDR3 here is CASGNLGREFYNEQFF. CDR3 nucleotides: TGTGCCAGCGGGAATTTGGGCAGGGAGTTCTACAATGAGCAGTTCTTC.

Details on this clone: Within the sample, other DNA sequences also encode this same CDR3. The chain recombines TRBV18 with TRBJ2-1; 9 nucleotides agree with TRBD2. This CDR3 is built from 15 residues. V lost 3 bases to trimming and J lost 4 bases; unmatched junction nucleotides: 4. Germline assignment: CDR1 KGHSH and CDR2 LQKENI. CDR3 residues: CASSPASGIYNEQFF. CDR3 bases: TGTGCCAGCTCACCGGCTAGCGGGATATACAATGAGCAGTTCTTC.

The chain uses TRBV9 and TRBJ2-5, with D tentatively TRBD1 (6 bases). V was shortened by 0 bases and J by 4 bases, with 10 bases between the two germline ends. CDR3 size: 14 residues. From germline, CDR1 is SGDLS and CDR2 YYNGEE. The CDR3 loop is CASSVEQGGETQYF. The DNA of the CDR3 is TGTGCCAGCAGCGTAGAACAGGGCGGAGAGACCCAGTACTTC. The entire variable domain, with the rest obtained from reference TRBV9 and TRBJ2-5, is as follows: DSGVTQTPKHLITATGQRVTLRCSPRSGDLSVYWYQQSLDQGLQFLIQYYNGEERAKGNILERFSAQQFPDLHSELNLSSLELGDSALYFCASSVEQGGETQYFGPGTRLLVL.

The CDR3 DNA is TGTGCCAGCAACCTGGACAGGGGGTCGTACAATGAGCAGTTCTTC. Its translation is CASNLDRGSYNEQFF. The rearrangement uses TRBV2 and TRBJ2-1; 10 nucleotides match TRBD1. CDR1 SNHLY and CDR2 FYNNEI come from the germline V gene. V shed 7 bases and J 4 bases; nucleotides not matched to a gene: 7. The CDR3 sequence is 15 residues long.

This clone was observed once. In DNA form, the CDR3 reads TGTGCCAGCAGTTTAAGTCTCAGCGTCTACATTCAGTACTTC. Amino acids: CASSLSLSVYIQYF. The chain links TRBV28 to TRBJ2-4, with D uncertain. The CDR3 sequence is 14 residues long. Per germline, CDR1 MDHEN and CDR2 SYDVKM. V shed 2 bases and J shed 8 bases, with 13 bases lying between them. Variable domain in full (rest from reference TRBV28 and TRBJ2-4): DVKVTQSSRYLVKRTGEKVFLECVQDMDHENMFWYRQDPGLGLRLIYFSYDVKMKEKGDIPEGYSVSREKKERFSLILESASTNQTSMYLCASSLSLSVYIQYFGAGTRLSVL.

The chain employs TRBV7-2 and TRBJ2-3, with D possibly matching TRBD2 (5 bases). Between the trimmed V and J ends, which lost 1 base and 3 bases, there was a span of 8 bases. Germline V lookup: CDR1 SGHTA, CDR2 FQGNSA. The CDR3 runs to 14 residues. The CDR3 here is CASSLGLATDTQYF. The CDR3 DNA reads as TGTGCCAGCAGCTTAGGGCTAGCAACAGATACGCAGTATTTT.

The table lists this clone with a count of one. The chain employs TRBV19 and TRBJ2-3; weak D call: TRBD1 (6 bases). The V end was cut by 3 bases, the J end by 6 bases, with 25 bases between. Germline V gene sequence: CDR1 LNHDA, CDR2 SQIVND (reference sequence). The CDR3 extends over 18 amino acids. The CDR3 spells CASSIMQGPFSDIDTQYF. The CDR3 DNA follows: TGTGCCAGTAGTATCATGCAGGGGCCTTTCTCGGATATCGATACGCAGTATTTT.

The CDR3 sequence: CASSIPRIKDIDTQYF. CDR3 nucleotides: TGTGCCAGTAGTATCCCCAGGATCAAGGATATTGATACGCAGTATTTT. The gene calls are TRBV19 and TRBJ2-3; D unclear. Per germline, CDR1 LNHDA and CDR2 SQIVND (reference sequence). The CDR3 runs 16 residues. The germline V and J ends were trimmed by 3 bases and 6 bases, with 19 bases remaining between them.

The V and J genes are TRBV6-1 and TRBJ1-5; no reliable D call. From germline, CDR1 is MNHNS and CDR2 SASEGT. With 6 bases removed from V and 5 bases from J, the gap between germline ends came to 2 bases. CDR3 length equals 10 residues. CDR3 nucleotides: TGTGCCAGCAGCGATCAGCCCCAGCATTTT. This encodes CASSDQPQHF.

The chain employs TRBV7-2 and TRBJ2-1, with unresolved D. The CDR3 contains 14 residues. The V end lost 4 bases, the J end lost 2 bases, and 9 bases lay between the germline ends. CDR1 SGHTA and CDR2 FQGNSA come from the germline V gene. The CDR3 protein is CASSSSPTYNEQFF. CDR3 sequence (DNA): TGTGCCAGCAGCTCATCCCCCACCTACAATGAGCAGTTCTTC.

The chain has TRBV4-1 and TRBJ2-1; TRBD1 aligns across 7 bases. V shed 1 base and J 6 bases; nucleotides not matched to a gene: 6. From germline, CDR1 is MGHRA and CDR2 YSYEKL. There are 15 residues in the CDR3. As DNA, the CDR3 is TGCGCCAGCAGCCAAGTGGGGACAGTTCTCAATGAGCAGTTCTTC. It codes for CASSQVGTVLNEQFF.

The chain is built from TRBV15 and TRBJ2-1; D remains ambiguous. Trimming took off 1 base at V and 2 bases at J, with 9 bases between the two ends. Germline CDR1 and CDR2: LNHNV and YYDKDF (reference sequence). The CDR3 length is 15 residues. CDR3 amino acids: CATSRGLGAYNEQFF. CDR3 DNA sequence: TGTGCCACCAGCAGAGGGCTAGGAGCCTACAATGAGCAGTTCTTC.

V gene TRBV6-5 combines with J gene TRBJ1-2; 9 bases match TRBD1. J gave up 6 bases and V 4 bases, and 9 bases lay outside the gene matches. This CDR3 is 15 amino acids long. Per germline, CDR1 MNHEY and CDR2 SVGAGI. This chain's CDR3 is CASSSGQGRADGYTF. The DNA for the CDR3 is TGTGCCAGCAGTTCGGGACAGGGTCGGGCCGATGGCTACACCTTC.

The chain joins TRBV9 to TRBJ2-7; 7 bases fit TRBD2. CDR3 size: 16 residues. V gave up 8 bases and J gave up 1 base; unmatched junction bases: 15. The germline V gene has CDR1 SGDLS and CDR2 YYNGEE. In nucleotides, the CDR3 is TGTGCCAGTCCCGGCGGGAGAGAGTCCTTTTCCTACGAGCAGTACTTC. As protein: CASPGGRESFSYEQYF.

The chain carries TRBV5-1 and TRBJ2-2, with D possibly matching TRBD1 (6 bases). Trimming pared 4 bases from V and 4 bases from J, leaving 17 bases between. The CDR3 consists of 16 residues. The germline gives CDR1 SGHRS, CDR2 YFSETQ. CDR3 in DNA: TGCGCCAGCAGCCCCTTCCCGACAGGCACCACCGGGGAGCTGTTTTTT. Its protein is CASSPFPTGTTGELFF.

The chain links TRBV7-6 to TRBJ2-3, with 7 bases lining up with TRBD2. J was trimmed by 0 bases and V by 6 bases; bases with no gene match: 6. Looked up from germline, CDR1 is SGHVS and CDR2 is FNYEAQ. The CDR3 is 15 residues long. CDR3 residues: CASSPLAASTDTQYF. CDR3 DNA: TGTGCCAGCAGTCCGCTAGCGGCTAGCACAGATACGCAGTATTTT.

As DNA, the CDR3 is TGTGCCAGCAGTTCCCAAACGGGCAGATTGAACACTGAAGCTTTCTTT. Translation: CASSSQTGRLNTEAFF. The V gene is TRBV28, the J gene TRBJ1-1; no firm D call. CDR3 length: 16 residues. Trimming pared 4 bases from V and 0 bases from J, leaving 15 bases between. Germline values: CDR1 MDHEN, CDR2 SYDVKM.

The J gene is TRBJ2-2, the V gene TRBV27; D is undetermined. The CDR3 has 13 amino acids. The V gene lost 3 bases and the J gene lost 2 bases, with 4 bases spanning the gap. Looked up from germline, CDR1 is MNHEY and CDR2 is SMNVEV (reference sequence). The CDR3: CASSFPNTGELFF. CDR3 sequence (DNA): TGTGCCAGCAGTTTCCCTAACACCGGGGAGCTGTTTTTT.

Note on this clone: The same CDR3 also results from other DNA sequences found in this sample. This CDR3 reads CASSLGWNTEAFF. The CDR3 DNA sequence: TGTGCCAGCAGTTTGGGATGGAACACTGAAGCTTTCTTT. The chain links TRBV6-5 to TRBJ1-1; D is uncertain. The germline V gene encodes CDR1 MNHEY and CDR2 SVGAGI. Trimming took off 4 bases at V and 1 base at J, with 7 bases between the two ends. CDR3 size: 13 residues.

The chain has TRBV6-6 and TRBJ1-4; TRBD1 agrees at 8 bases. Trimming took 6 bases from V and 0 from J; bases not matched to a gene: 6. Germline values: CDR1 MNHNY, CDR2 SVGAGI (reference sequence). The CDR3 is 16 residues long. In DNA form, the CDR3 reads TGTGCCAGCAGCATGACAGGGGAGGCAACTAATGAAAAACTGTTTTTT. Its protein product is CASSMTGEATNEKLFF.

This clone was detected once. This sequence joins TRBV30 and TRBJ1-1, with D possibly TRBD1 on 6 matching bases. The ends were cut back, 2 bases at V and 11 bases at J, with 15 bases in the middle. Germline CDR1 is GTSNPN and CDR2 is SVGIG (reference sequence). This CDR3 spans 12 amino acids. The CDR3 nucleotides read TGTGCCTGGAGTCTTACAGGGTCGGGGGCTTTCTTT. Translating it yields CAWSLTGSGAFF.